This T cell receptor (beta chain) was captured in a study of CD4 T cells in relation to SARS-CoV-2 and coronaviruses (dated by TCRdb to about 2021). With respect to the entire study: In the ViraFEST assay, PBMCs were cultured with antigen for around nine days, after which TCR beta CDR3s were sequenced to identify antigen-specific clonal expansions. Memory CD4+ T cell crossreactivity between SARS-CoV-2 and common cold coronavirus spike proteins was assessed at the TCR clonotype level in the study. For other donors in the study, expansion assays were sequenced with a different, Illumina-based TCR-beta assay. An HIV-1 Nef peptide pool or a culture without peptide was used as the negative reference condition. Samples from three pre-COVID donors and the naive versus memory experiments were sequenced with the Adaptive Biotechnologies TCR-sequencing kit; other data were Illumina-based. Shared crossreactive spike epitopes were mapped to their HLA restriction using patient-derived lymphoblastoid cell lines.

CD4+ T cells from unexposed donors were collected before the COVID-19 pandemic (2011-2018). The EasySep CD4+ T cell isolation kit was used to isolate CD4+ T cells once the cultures had run for 10 to 11 days. As far as cell numbers permitted, CD4+ T cells from unexposed donors were tested for reactivity against SARS-CoV-2 S and N as well as four spike pools from common cold coronaviruses. Around 1.9 million PBMCs per well were cultured in IMDM with approximately 4.8% human AB serum and approximately 10 IU/ml IL-2. Half of the culture medium was replaced with fresh IL-2-containing medium on days 3 and 7. Triplicate replicate wells were generally used for each peptide culture condition. Leukapheresis product for the unexposed donors was bought commercially. Ficoll-Paque PLUS gradient centrifugation was used to isolate PBMCs from leukapheresis product or whole blood. PBMCs were either cryopreserved at -140°C or used fresh in the expansion assay. The QIAamp Micro DNA Kit was used to extract genomic DNA from the CD4+ T cells.

Receptors were amplified or captured by the immunoSEQ multiplex PCR assay. The authors' analysis ran thus. During preprocessing, nonproductive sequences were discarded, as were any CDR3s that did not begin with C, did not end with F or W, or were shorter than 7 amino acids. The MANAFEST web app was used to call antigen-specific clonotypes on the basis of expansion compared with the reference and with other culture wells. To be counted as positive, a clone had to show significant expansion compared with the reference culture, at an FDR below 0.05, in 2 of 3 replicate wells. For a clone to be considered positive, significant expansion relative to all other tandem wells and an odds ratio above 5 were also required. Pairwise Levenshtein distance, computed with the stringdist R package after three terminal residues were trimmed from each end, was used as the measure of CDR3 homology. The table comes from immuneACCESS by way of TCRdb, which keeps in-frame sequences with V and J called. Part of the clones is missing from these tables; in studies checked, under half for an unresolved V gene and the rest for unknown reasons. The V and J calls and clone size were taken over from that table, and D and trimming were inferred from the DNA. This sample gives 25,000 to 30,000 clones in total; approximately 80% of them show up just once. Of the sample, roughly 15% falls within the top ten clones.

The full study reports these points: No donor contributed both pre-pandemic and post-infection samples, which limited tracing the source of pre-existing responses. Crossreactivity analysis was centred on spike protein, so crossreactivity against other viral proteins was not assessed. Roughly 65% of donors had memory CD4+ clonotypes that crossrecognized SARS-CoV-2 and at least one common cold coronavirus spike. Small numbers of patients and of tested TCRs limited the study. Crossreactive clones showed significantly weaker SARS-CoV-2-driven expansion than monoreactive clones, consistent with antigenic imprinting.

From cysteine to phenylalanine, the CDR3 is 15 amino acids long. Of the read, only the CDR3 DNA is kept; its 45 bases are in frame from base 1. Via the germline V gene, CDR1 is MNHEY and CDR2 SVGAGI. The germline V end is reduced by 6 bases and the J end by 5 bases; junction bases left unmatched: 3. This clone was seen only a few times. Its antigen is unknown. One base away there is no much larger clone; base qualities are not given. The chain joins TRBV6-5 to TRBJ2-2, with 13 middle bases fitting TRBD2. The sequenced sample consisted of CD4+ T cells from PBMCs, cultured in vitro. The receptor was derived from a human donor in good health. The CDR3 protein: CASRRLAGGTGELFF. The base sequence is TGTGCCAGCAGACGACTAGCGGGGGGAACCGGGGAGCTGTTTTTT.